Below are 14 T cell receptor delta chains sequenced from a single sample in a study of γδ T cells in repeated Plasmodium falciparum infection. Vgamma9/Vdelta2+ and Vdelta2-negative gammadelta T cells were flow-sorted from PBMC for bulk sequencing. TCRdb reprocessed the multiplex PCR reads through CATT. In the table there are approximately 50,000 delta-chain clones, more than 1.5% of which are singletons. The specimen sequenced was gamma-delta T cells from blood. Source of these receptors: a pool of human donors (malaria-infected and uninfected, not separated).

Details on this clone: One base separates it from a far larger clone, so it is likely a read error. The same CDR3 is also encoded by other DNA sequences in this sample. The chain carries TRDV2 and TRDJ1; TRDD3 aligns across 9 bases. Germline V gene sequence: CDR1 GEAIGNYY, CDR2 EKD. This CDR3 contains 19 residues. The CDR3 sequence: CACDTLSPTGGRYTDKLIF. The DNA of the CDR3 is TGTGCCTGTGACACTTTGAGCCCCACTGGGGGACGGTACACTGATAAACTCATCTTT.

There are many counts of this clone. TCRdb records a much larger clone's protein for this DNA, with a difference at residue 3 that likely arises from a read error; the protein given is the translation of the DNA. At the DNA level, this CDR3 is encoded by other sequences in the same sample as well. The chain carries TRDV1 and TRDJ1; 11 nucleotides line up with TRDD3. The germline gives CDR1 TSWWSYY, CDR2 QGS. This CDR3 contains 20 residues. In DNA, the CDR3 is TGTGCTATTGGGGAATCCTCCTACGTCTGGGGGATACCGGGAGGCGATAAACTCATCTTT. Translating gives CAIGESSYVWGIPGGDKLIF.

This clone was counted only a few times. This likely reflects a read error, since a far larger clone is one base away. The sample has other DNA sequences that encode this CDR3 too. The CDR3 DNA reads TGTGCTCTTGGGGAAATTTTATGGGGCCTAGGAGGGGATATTGCCGATAAACTCATCTTT. Translation: CALGEILWGLGGDIADKLIF. V gene TRDV1 combines with J gene TRDJ1; TRDD3 agrees at 7 bases. In the absence of a J gene in TCRdb, the DNA was matched to germline to assign it here. V shed 2 bases, J shed 3 bases, and the junction held 21 bases outside the gene matches. Germline V CDR1 and CDR2: TSWWSYY, QGS. This CDR3 has 20 residues.

There are many counts of this clone. This DNA's translation and the protein TCRdb lists, from a much larger clone, do not match at residue 10, likely due to a read error; the protein shown is translated from the DNA. J is TRDJ1 and V is TRDV1; D is ambiguous. The CDR3 runs 12 residues. Per germline, CDR1 TSWWSYY and CDR2 QGS. Trimming removed 1 base at V and 12 bases at J, with 12 bases between. The CDR3 DNA sequence: TGTGCTCTTGGGGAACCCCGAGGCGAAATCATCTTT. Translated: CALGEPRGEIIF.

This clone was observed at least ten times. TCRdb lists the protein of a much larger clone for this DNA, which differs at residue 14, so this is likely a read error; the protein given here is translated from the DNA itself. V is TRDV1 and J is TRDJ1, with D perhaps matching TRDD3 (8 bases). Germline matching of the DNA provided the J gene here, since TCRdb leaves it blank. CDR1 is TSWWSYY and CDR2 is QGS in the germline V gene. The CDR3 is 21 residues long. V was shortened by 1 base and J by 2 bases, with 29 bases between the two germline ends. The CDR3 loop is CALGEPRFLRRWGMPTDKLIF. CDR3 nucleotide sequence: TGTGCTCTTGGGGAACCCCGTTTCCTACGTAGGTGGGGGATGCCAACCGATAAACTCATCTTT.

On this clone itself: The likely explanation is a read error, given a far larger clone one base away. This sample also contains other DNA sequences that code for the same CDR3. The chain combines TRDV1 with TRDJ1; 9 bases match TRDD2. The J gene, not given by TCRdb, was assigned here from a germline match of the nucleotide sequence. Germline assignment: CDR1 TSWWSYY and CDR2 QGS. The V and J ends lost 1 base and 0 bases, in that order; junction bases with no gene match: 24. CDR3 length: 23 amino acids. The CDR3 DNA reads TGTGCTCTTGGGGAACCACCCTACGCCTTCCTACGCTGGGGGGGCGACCACACCGATAAACTCATCTTT. It is translated as CALGEPPYAFLRWGGDHTDKLIF.

Points on this clone: A read error likely explains why the TCRdb protein, taken from a much larger clone, differs from this DNA's translation at residue 15; the protein shown is translated from the DNA. J is TRDJ1 and V is TRDV1; 10 positions match TRDD3. Since TCRdb gives no J gene, matching the DNA to germline was used here to assign it. From germline, CDR1 is TSWWSYY and CDR2 QGS. The junction had 30 bases not matched to a gene; V was cut back by 2 bases and J by 0 bases. The CDR3 covers 25 residues. The CDR3 is CALGEGPVRDLLGDARGIYTDKLIF. The CDR3 coding sequence is TGTGCTCTTGGGGAAGGCCCCGTTCGGGACTTACTGGGGGATGCTAGGGGGATATACACCGATAAACTCATCTTT.

About this clone: This probably arose from a read error, given a far larger clone one base away. This sample includes further DNA sequences coding for the same CDR3. The V gene is TRDV2; the J gene was not called; the DNA was not compared with TRDD3, the D call given in the table. CDR1 is GEAIGNYY and CDR2 is EKD in the germline V gene. The CDR3 has 23 residues. The CDR3 sequence is CACDTAFVTGPISRSWDTRQMFF. DNA of the CDR3: TGTGCCTGTGACACCGCGTTCGTTACGGGGCCCATCTCCCGCTCCTGGGACACCCGACAGATGTTCTTC.

This clone was seen a handful of times. The TCRdb protein comes from a much larger clone and disagrees with this DNA's translation at residue 11, likely due to a read error; the protein given here is derived from the DNA. V gene TRDV2 combines with J gene TRDJ1; D may be TRDD3 (6 bases). The J gene comes from matching the DNA to germline here; TCRdb lacks it. The CDR3 contains 15 residues. V was clipped by 3 bases and J by 7 bases, with 20 bases between them. Germline values: CDR1 GEAIGNYY, CDR2 EKD. This CDR3 reads CACDPLGSGRAKLIF. CDR3 DNA: TGTGCCTGTGACCCCCTGGGGAGCGGACGCGCTAAACTCATCTTT.

This clone was seen at least ten times. The protein recorded in TCRdb matches a much larger clone and deviates from this DNA's translation at residue 11, suggesting a read error; the protein here is obtained by translating the DNA. The gene calls are TRDV2 and TRDJ1, with 12 bases fitting TRDD3. Since TCRdb gives no J gene, matching the DNA to germline was used here to assign it. The V gene end was trimmed by 3 bases and the J gene end by 2 bases; junction bases not matched to a gene: 12. The CDR3 is 18 amino acids. In germline, CDR1 is GEAIGNYY, CDR2 EKD. The CDR3 DNA reads TGTGCCTGTGACCCGGTACTGGGGGATACAAAAGAGACCGATAAACTCATCTTT. The encoded protein is CACDPVLGDTKETDKLIF.

This clone was counted only a few times. The protein TCRdb lists belongs to a much larger clone and differs from this DNA's translation at residue 8, which points to a read error; the protein shown is made from the DNA. The chain recombines TRDV1 with TRDJ1, with 13 bases that match TRDD3. TCRdb supplies no J gene; here it was assigned by aligning the nucleotide sequence to germline. The CDR3 runs 25 residues. CDR1 and CDR2 from the germline V gene are TSWWSYY and QGS. The V gene end was trimmed by 0 bases and the J gene end by 3 bases; junction bases not matched to a gene: 28. DNA of the CDR3: TGTGCTCTTGGGGAACTACAGCCTTCCTACACAAAAACTGGGGGATACGCGTCCTCCCCCGATAAACTCATCTTT. Translated, it gives CALGELQPSYTKTGGYASSPDKLIF.

This clone was observed at least ten times. The chain recombines TRDV1 with TRDJ1, with TRDD2 matching over 7 bases. Here the J gene came from matching the DNA to germline, since TCRdb omits it. Germline V gives CDR1 TSWWSYY, CDR2 QGS. Losses at the gene ends were 1 base for V and 0 bases for J; bases not matched to a gene: 20. The CDR3 runs 21 residues. This CDR3 is CALGEPGLPHAIPWYTDKLIF. The CDR3 region has the DNA TGTGCTCTTGGGGAACCTGGCCTTCCTCACGCCATACCCTGGTACACCGATAAACTCATCTTT.

On this clone: The protein in TCRdb stems from a much larger clone and differs at residue 7 from this DNA's translation, likely a read error; here the protein is translated from the DNA. The chain has TRDV1 and TRDJ1; D possibly matches TRDD2 or TRDD3 (5 bases each). TCRdb carries no J gene annotation; the J gene was assigned here by matching the DNA with germline. The germline gives CDR1 TSWWSYY, CDR2 QGS. The CDR3 length is 22 residues. The V end was cut by 4 bases, the J end by 5 bases, with 38 bases between. The CDR3, as DNA: TGTGCTCTTGGGGCTCCCTCCCTACGTTACTGGAGGATCGTTGGCACGAATGATAAACTCATCTTT. Translating gives CALGAPSLRYWRIVGTNDKLIF.

This clone has at least ten counts. This chain joins TRDV1 and TRDJ1; 10 bases map to TRDD3. V shed 2 bases and J 9 bases; nucleotides not matched to a gene: 24. CDR3 length: 20 amino acids. Germline assignment: CDR1 TSWWSYY and CDR2 QGS. The CDR3 spells CALGELPSFSPYWGIGELIF. In DNA, the CDR3 is TGTGCTCTTGGGGAATTACCTTCTTTCTCTCCGTACTGGGGGATCGGGGAACTCATCTTT.